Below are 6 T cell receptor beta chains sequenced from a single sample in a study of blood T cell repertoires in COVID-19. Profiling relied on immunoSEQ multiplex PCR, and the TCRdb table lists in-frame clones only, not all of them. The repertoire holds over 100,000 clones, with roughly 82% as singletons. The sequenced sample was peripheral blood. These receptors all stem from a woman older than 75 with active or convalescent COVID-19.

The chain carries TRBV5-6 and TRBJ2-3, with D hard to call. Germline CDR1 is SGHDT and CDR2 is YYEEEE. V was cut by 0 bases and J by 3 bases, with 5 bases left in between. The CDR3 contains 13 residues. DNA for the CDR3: TGTGCCAGCAGCTTGGGGCAGACAGATACGCAGTATTTT. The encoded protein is CASSLGQTDTQYF.

The CDR3 is CASSRTSGTQYEQYF. CDR3 nucleotide sequence: TGTGCCAGCAGCCGGACTAGCGGGACGCAATACGAGCAGTACTTC. The V call is TRBV7-2, the J call TRBJ2-7, with TRBD2 matching 12 bases. Per germline, CDR1 SGHTA and CDR2 FQGNSA. Losses at the gene ends were 5 bases for V and 4 bases for J; bases not matched to a gene: 6. The CDR3 totals 15 residues.

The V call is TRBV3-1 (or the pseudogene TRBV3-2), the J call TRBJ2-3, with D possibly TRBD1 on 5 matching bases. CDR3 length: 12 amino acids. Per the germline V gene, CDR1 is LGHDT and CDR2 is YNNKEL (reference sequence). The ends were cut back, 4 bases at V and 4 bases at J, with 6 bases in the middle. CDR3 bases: TGTGCCAGCAGCCGGGGCCCAGATACGCAGTATTTT. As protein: CASSRGPDTQYF.

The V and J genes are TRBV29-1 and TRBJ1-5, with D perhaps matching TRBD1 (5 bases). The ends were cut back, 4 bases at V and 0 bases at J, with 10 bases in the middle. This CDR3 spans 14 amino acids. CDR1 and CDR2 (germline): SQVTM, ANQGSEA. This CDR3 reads CSVVGGNSNQPQHF. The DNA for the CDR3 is TGCAGCGTTGTTGGGGGGAATAGCAATCAGCCCCAGCATTTT.

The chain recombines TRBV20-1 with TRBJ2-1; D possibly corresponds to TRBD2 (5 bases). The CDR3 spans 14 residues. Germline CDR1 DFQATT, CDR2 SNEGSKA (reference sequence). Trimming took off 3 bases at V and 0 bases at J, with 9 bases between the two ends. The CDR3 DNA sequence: TGCAGTGCTAGTTCGGGGAGCTCCTACAATGAGCAGTTCTTC. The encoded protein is CSASSGSSYNEQFF.

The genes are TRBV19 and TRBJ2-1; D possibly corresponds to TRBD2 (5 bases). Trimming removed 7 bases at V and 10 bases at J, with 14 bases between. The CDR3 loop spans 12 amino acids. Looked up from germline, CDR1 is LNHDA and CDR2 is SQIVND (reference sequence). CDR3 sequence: CASTTGMKEQFF. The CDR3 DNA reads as TGTGCCAGTACCACCGGGATGAAAGAGCAGTTCTTC.